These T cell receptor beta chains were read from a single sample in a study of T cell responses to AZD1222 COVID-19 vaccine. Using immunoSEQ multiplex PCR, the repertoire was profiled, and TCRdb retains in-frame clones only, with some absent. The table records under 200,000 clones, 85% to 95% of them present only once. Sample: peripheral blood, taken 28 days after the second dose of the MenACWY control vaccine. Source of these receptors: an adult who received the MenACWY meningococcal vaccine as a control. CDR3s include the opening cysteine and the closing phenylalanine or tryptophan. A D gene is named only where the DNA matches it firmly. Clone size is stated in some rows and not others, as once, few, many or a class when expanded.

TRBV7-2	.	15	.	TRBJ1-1	CASSLGREQSPKAFF	TGTGCCAGCAGCTTAGGGAGAGAACAGAGTCCTAAAGCTTTCTTT
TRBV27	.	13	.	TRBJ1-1	CASGPFGPTEAFF	TGTGCCAGCGGCCCCTTTGGGCCCACTGAAGCTTTCTTT
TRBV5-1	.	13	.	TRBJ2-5	CASSLDRGETQYF	TGCGCCAGCAGCTTGGACCGGGGCGAGACCCAGTACTTC
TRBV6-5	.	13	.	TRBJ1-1	CASSRTVLREAFF	TGTGCCAGCAGTAGGACAGTACTGCGCGAAGCTTTCTTT
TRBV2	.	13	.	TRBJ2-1	CASSGRGSGEQFF	TGTGCCAGCAGCGGTCGGGGGTCGGGGGAGCAGTTCTTC
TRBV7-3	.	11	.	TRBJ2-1	CASSIYNEQFF	TGTGCCAGCAGCATATACAATGAGCAGTTCTTC
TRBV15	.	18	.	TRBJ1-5	CATSNSLRGVRRNQPQHF	TGTGCCACCAGTAACTCCCTCCGAGGGGTACGGCGGAATCAGCCCCAGCATTTT
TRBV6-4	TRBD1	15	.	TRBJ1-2	CASSGGQGSNYGYTF	TGTGCCAGCAGTGGGGGACAGGGAAGCAACTATGGCTACACCTTC
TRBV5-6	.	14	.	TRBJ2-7	CASSLVGGSYEQYF	TGTGCCAGCAGCTTGGTCGGGGGCTCCTACGAGCAGTACTTC
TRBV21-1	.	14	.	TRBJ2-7	CASSEQGAAYEQYF	TGTGCCAGCAGCGAGCAGGGGGCCGCCTACGAGCAGTACTTC
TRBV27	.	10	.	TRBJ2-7	CANPPYEQYF	TGTGCCAACCCCCCGTACGAGCAGTACTTC
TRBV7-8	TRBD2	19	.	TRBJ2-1	CASSPTGTSGRASYNEQFF	TGTGCCAGCAGCCCAACCGGGACTAGCGGGAGGGCCTCCTACAATGAGCAGTTCTTC
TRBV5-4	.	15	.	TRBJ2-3	CASRSQAGRTDTQYF	TGTGCCAGCAGATCTCAGGCAGGGAGGACAGATACGCAGTATTTT
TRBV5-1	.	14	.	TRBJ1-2	CASSFGVANYGYTF	TGCGCCAGCAGCTTTGGAGTAGCTAACTATGGCTACACCTTC
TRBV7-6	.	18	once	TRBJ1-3	CASSLDPPTGPSGNTIYF	TGTGCCAGCAGCTTAGACCCCCCCACAGGACCCTCTGGAAACACCATATATTTT
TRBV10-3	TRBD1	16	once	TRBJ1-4	CAISESGDRMDEKLFF	TGTGCCATCAGTGAGTCGGGGGACAGAATGGATGAAAAACTGTTTTTT
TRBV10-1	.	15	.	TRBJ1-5	CASSLDRYSNQPQHF	TGCGCCAGCAGTTTAGACAGGTATAGCAATCAGCCCCAGCATTTT
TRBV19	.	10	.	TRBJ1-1	CASGNTEAFF	TGTGCCAGTGGGAACACTGAAGCTTTCTTT
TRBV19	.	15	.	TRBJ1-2	CASSIGERKNYGYTF	TGTGCCAGTAGTATCGGAGAAAGGAAAAACTATGGCTACACCTTC
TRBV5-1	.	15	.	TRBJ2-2	CASSLVGSNTGELFF	TGCGCCAGCAGCTTGGTGGGATCGAACACCGGGGAGCTGTTTTTT
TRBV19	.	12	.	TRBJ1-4	CASSNPNEKLFF	TGTGCCAGTAGTAACCCGAATGAAAAACTGTTTTTT
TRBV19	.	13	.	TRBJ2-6	CASTQSGANVLTF	TGTGCCAGTACCCAGAGCGGGGCCAACGTCCTGACTTTC